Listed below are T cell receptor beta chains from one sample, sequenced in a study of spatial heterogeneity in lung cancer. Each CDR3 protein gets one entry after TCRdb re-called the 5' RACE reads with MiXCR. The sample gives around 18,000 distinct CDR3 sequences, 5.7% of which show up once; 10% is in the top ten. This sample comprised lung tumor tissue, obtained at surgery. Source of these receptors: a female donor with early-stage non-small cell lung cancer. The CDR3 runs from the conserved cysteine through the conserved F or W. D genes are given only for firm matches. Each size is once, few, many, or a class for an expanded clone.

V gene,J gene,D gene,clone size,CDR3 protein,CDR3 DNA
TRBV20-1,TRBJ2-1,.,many,CSASVRENTPYNEQFF,TGCAGTGCTAGTGTGCGGGAAAACACCCCCTACAATGAGCAGTTCTTC
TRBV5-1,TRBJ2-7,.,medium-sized,CASSLGSDYEQYF,TGCGCCAGCAGCTTGGGGAGCGACTACGAGCAGTACTTC
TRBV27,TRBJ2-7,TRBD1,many,CASSSGTGGFEQYF,TGTGCCAGCAGTTCCGGGACAGGGGGCTTCGAGCAGTACTTC
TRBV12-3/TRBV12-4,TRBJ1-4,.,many,CASSSYRRNEKLFF,TGTGCCAGCAGTTCTTACAGGCGAAATGAAAAACTGTTTTTT
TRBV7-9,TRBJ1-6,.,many,CASSLSPGPPNSPLHF,TGTGCCAGCAGCCTTTCACCGGGACCGCCTAATTCACCCCTCCACTTT
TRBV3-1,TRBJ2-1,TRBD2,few,CASGPGLAFDEQFF,TGTGCCAGCGGACCGGGACTAGCGTTCGATGAGCAGTTCTTC
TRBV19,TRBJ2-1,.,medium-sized,CASSIADSSYNEQFF,TGTGCCAGTAGTATCGCTGACAGTTCCTACAATGAGCAGTTCTTC
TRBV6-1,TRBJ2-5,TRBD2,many,CASSAFGAGGQETQYF,TGTGCCAGCAGTGCCTTTGGAGCGGGAGGCCAAGAGACCCAGTACTTC
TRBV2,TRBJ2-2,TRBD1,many,CASTTGGHTGELFF,TGTGCCAGCACTACAGGGGGCCACACCGGGGAGCTGTTTTTT
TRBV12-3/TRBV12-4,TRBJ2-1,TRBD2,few,CASSPRAGGADEQFF,TGTGCCAGCAGTCCTAGAGCGGGAGGGGCGGATGAGCAGTTCTTC
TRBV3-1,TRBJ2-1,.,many,CASSQDFEQFF,TGTGCCAGCAGCCAAGATTTTGAGCAGTTCTTC